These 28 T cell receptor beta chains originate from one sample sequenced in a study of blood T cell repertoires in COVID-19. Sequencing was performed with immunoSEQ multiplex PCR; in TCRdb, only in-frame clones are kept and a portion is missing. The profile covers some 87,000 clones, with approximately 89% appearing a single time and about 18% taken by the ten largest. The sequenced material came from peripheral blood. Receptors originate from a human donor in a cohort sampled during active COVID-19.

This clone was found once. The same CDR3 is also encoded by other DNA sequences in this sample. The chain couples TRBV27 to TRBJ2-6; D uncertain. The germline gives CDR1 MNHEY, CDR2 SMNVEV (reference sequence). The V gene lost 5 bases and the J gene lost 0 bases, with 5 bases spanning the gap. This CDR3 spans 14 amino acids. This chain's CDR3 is CASSLSSGANVLTF. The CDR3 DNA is TGTGCCAGCAGTCTCAGCTCTGGGGCCAACGTCCTGACTTTC.

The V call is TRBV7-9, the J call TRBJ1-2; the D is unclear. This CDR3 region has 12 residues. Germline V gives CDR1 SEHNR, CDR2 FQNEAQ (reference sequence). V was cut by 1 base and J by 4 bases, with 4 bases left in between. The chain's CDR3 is CASSLELYGYTF. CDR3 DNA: TGTGCCAGCAGCTTAGAGCTCTATGGCTACACCTTC.

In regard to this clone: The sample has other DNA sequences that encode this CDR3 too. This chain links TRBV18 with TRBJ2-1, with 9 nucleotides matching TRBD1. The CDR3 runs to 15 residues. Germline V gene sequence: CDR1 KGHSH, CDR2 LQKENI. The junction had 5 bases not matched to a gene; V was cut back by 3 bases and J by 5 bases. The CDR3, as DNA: TGTGCCAGCTCACCCGGACAGGGGCGAAACAATGAGCAGTTCTTC. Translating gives CASSPGQGRNNEQFF. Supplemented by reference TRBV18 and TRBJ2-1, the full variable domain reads NAGVMQNPRHLVRRRGQEARLRCSPMKGHSHVYWYRQLPEEGLKFMVYLQKENIIDESGMPKERFSAEFPKEGPSILRIQQVVRGDSAAYFCASSPGQGRNNEQFFGPGTRLTVL.

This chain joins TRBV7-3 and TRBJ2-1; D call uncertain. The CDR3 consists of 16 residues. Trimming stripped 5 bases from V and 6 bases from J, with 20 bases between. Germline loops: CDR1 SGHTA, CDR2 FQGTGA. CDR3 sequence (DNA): TGTGCCAGCAGCCCCGAACTCAGGCATGGTATCAATGAGCAGTTCTTC. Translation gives CASSPELRHGINEQFF.

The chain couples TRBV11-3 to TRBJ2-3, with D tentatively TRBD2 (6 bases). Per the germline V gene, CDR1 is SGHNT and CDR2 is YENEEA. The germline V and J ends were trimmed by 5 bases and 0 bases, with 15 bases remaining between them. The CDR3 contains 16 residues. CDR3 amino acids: CASSPRTGESTDTQYF. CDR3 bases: TGTGCCAGCAGCCCAAGGACGGGGGAGAGCACAGATACGCAGTATTTT.

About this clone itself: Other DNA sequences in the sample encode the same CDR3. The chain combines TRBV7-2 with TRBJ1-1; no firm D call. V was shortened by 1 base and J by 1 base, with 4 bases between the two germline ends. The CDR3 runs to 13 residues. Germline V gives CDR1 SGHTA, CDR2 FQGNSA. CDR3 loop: CASSLGQNTEAFF. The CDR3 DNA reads TGTGCCAGCAGCTTAGGGCAGAACACTGAAGCTTTCTTT.

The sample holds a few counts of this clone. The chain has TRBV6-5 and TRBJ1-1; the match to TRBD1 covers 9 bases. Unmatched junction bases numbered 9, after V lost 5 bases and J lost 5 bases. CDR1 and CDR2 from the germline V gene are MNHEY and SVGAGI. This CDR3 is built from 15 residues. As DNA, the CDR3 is TGTGCCAGCAGTCCGCAGACAGGGGGTAGGACTGAAGCTTTCTTT. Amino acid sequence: CASSPQTGGRTEAFF.

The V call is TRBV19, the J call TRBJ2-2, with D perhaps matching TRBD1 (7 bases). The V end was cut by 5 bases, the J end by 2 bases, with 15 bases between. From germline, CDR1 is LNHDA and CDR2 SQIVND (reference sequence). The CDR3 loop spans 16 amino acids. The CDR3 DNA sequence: TGTGCCAGTAGTGCAGCAGGGGGACTTAACACCGGGGAGCTGTTTTTT. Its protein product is CASSAAGGLNTGELFF.

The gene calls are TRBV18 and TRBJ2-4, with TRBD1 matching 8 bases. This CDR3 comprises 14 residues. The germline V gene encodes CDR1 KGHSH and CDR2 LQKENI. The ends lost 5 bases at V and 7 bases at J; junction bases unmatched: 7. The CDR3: CASSTQTGVNIQYF. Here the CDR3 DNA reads TGTGCCAGCTCAACTCAGACAGGGGTGAACATTCAGTACTTC.

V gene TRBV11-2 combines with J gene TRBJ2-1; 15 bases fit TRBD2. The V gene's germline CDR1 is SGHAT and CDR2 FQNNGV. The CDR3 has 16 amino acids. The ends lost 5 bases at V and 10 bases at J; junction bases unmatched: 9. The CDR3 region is CASSPRTSGGAREQFF. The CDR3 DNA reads TGTGCCAGCAGCCCTAGGACTAGCGGGGGGGCGCGGGAGCAGTTCTTC. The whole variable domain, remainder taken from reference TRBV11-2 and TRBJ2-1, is EAGVAQSPRYKIIEKRQSVAFWCNPISGHATLYWYQQILGQGPKLLIQFQNNGVVDDSQLPKDRFSAERLKGVDSTLKIQPAKLEDSAVYLCASSPRTSGGAREQFFGPGTRLTVL.

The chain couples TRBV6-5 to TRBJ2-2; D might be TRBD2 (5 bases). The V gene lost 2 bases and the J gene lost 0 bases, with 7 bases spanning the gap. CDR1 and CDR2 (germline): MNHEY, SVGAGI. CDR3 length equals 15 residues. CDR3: CASSYEGSNTGELFF. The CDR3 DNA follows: TGTGCCAGCAGTTACGAGGGATCGAACACCGGGGAGCTGTTTTTT.

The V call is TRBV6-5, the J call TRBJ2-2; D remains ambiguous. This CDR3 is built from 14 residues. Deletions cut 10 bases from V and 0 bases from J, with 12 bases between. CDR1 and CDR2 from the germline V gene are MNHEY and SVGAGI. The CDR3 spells CATRVLTNTGELFF. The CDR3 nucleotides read TGTGCCACCCGAGTTTTAACGAACACCGGGGAGCTGTTTTTT.

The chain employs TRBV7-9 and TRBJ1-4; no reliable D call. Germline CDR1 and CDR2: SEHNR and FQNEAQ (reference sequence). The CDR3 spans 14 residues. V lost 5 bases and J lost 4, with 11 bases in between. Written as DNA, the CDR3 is TGTGCCAGCAGCCTGAGGGAGGGTAATGAAAAACTGTTTTTT. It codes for CASSLREGNEKLFF.

Written as DNA, the CDR3 is TGTGCCAGTAGTTCTCGCGGGGGGACTGGCTACACCTTC. Protein sequence: CASSSRGGTGYTF. This sequence joins TRBV19 and TRBJ1-2; tentatively, D is TRBD1 (5 bases). The germline V and J ends were trimmed by 5 bases and 7 bases, with 14 bases remaining between them. In germline, CDR1 is LNHDA, CDR2 SQIVND (reference sequence). The CDR3 consists of 13 residues.

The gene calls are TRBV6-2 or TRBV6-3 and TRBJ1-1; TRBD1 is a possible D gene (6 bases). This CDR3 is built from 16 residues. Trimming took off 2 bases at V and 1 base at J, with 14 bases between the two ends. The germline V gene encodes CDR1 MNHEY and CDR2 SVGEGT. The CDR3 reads CASSYRTGQPNTEAFF. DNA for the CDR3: TGTGCCAGCAGTTACAGAACGGGACAACCGAACACTGAAGCTTTCTTT.

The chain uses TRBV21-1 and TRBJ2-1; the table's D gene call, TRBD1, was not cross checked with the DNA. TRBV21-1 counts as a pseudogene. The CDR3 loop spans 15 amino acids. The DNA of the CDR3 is TGTGCCAGCCGGGCCGGGACAGAAACCTACAATGAGCAGTTCTTC. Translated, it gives CASRAGTETYNEQFF.

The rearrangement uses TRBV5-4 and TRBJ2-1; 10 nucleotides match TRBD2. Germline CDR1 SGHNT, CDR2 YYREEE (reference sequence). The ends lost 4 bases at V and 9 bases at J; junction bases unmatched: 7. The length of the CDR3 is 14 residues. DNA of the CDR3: TGTGCCAGCAGCAGAAAGCGGGGGGGCAGTGAGCAGTTCTTC. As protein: CASSRKRGGSEQFF.

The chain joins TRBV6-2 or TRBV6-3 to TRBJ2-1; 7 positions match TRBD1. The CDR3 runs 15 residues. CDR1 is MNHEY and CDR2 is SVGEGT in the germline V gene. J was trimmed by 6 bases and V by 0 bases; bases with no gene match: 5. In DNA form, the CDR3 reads TGTGCCAGCAGTTACTCGGAAGACAGGGTCAATGAGCAGTTCTTC. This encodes CASSYSEDRVNEQFF.

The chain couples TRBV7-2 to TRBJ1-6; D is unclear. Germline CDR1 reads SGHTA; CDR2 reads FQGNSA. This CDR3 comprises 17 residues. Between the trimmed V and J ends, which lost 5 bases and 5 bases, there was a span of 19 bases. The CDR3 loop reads CASSIDRLRDDNSPLHF. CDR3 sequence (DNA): TGTGCCAGCAGCATAGATAGACTCCGGGATGATAATTCACCCCTCCACTTT.

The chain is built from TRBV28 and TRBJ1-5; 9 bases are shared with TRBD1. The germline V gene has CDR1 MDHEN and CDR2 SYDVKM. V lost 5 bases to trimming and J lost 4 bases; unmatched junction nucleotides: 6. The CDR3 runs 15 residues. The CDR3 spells CASSGGQGGNQPQHF. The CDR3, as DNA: TGTGCCAGCAGTGGGGGACAGGGAGGGAATCAGCCCCAGCATTTT.

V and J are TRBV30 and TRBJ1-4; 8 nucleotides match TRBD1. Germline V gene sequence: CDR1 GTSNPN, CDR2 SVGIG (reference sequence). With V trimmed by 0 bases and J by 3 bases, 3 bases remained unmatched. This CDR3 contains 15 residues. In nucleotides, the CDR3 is TGTGCCTGGAGTGTTCAGGGACAGGCTAATGAAAAACTGTTTTTT. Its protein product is CAWSVQGQANEKLFF.

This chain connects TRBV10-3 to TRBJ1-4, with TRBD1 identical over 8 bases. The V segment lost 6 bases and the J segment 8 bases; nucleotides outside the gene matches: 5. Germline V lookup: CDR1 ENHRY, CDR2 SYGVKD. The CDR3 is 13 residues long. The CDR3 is CAIRQGTGEKLFF. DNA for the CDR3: TGTGCCATCAGACAGGGGACAGGCGAAAAACTGTTTTTT.

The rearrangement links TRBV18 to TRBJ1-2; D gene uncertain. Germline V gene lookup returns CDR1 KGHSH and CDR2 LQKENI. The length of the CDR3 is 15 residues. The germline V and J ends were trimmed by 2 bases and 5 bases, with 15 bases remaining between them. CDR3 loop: CASSPSMEAGYGYTF. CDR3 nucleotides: TGTGCCAGCTCACCATCTATGGAGGCAGGTTATGGCTACACCTTC.

CDR3 sequence: CASSMDRGYGYTF. DNA of the CDR3: TGTGCCAGTAGTATGGACAGGGGATATGGCTACACCTTC. The chain has TRBV19 and TRBJ1-2, with 9 nucleotides matching TRBD1. This CDR3 region has 13 residues. V lost 3 bases to trimming and J lost 5 bases; unmatched junction nucleotides: 1. The germline V gene has CDR1 LNHDA and CDR2 SQIVND (reference sequence).

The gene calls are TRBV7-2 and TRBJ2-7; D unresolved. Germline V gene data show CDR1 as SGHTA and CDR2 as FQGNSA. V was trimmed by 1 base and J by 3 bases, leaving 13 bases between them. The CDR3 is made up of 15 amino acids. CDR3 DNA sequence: TGTGCCAGCAGCTTAGAGCGAGAAGTGAACTACGAGCAGTACTTC. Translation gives CASSLEREVNYEQYF.

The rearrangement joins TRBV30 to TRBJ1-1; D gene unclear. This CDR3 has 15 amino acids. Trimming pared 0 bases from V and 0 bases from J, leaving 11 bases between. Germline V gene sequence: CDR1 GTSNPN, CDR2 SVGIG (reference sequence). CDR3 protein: CAWSVRGIVNTEAFF. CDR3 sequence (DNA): TGTGCCTGGAGTGTACGAGGGATAGTGAACACTGAAGCTTTCTTT.

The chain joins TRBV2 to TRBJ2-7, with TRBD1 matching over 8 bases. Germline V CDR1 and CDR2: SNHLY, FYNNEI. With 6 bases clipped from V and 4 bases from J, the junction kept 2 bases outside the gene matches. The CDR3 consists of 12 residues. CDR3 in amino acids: CASRDRAYEQYF. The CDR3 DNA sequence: TGTGCCAGCAGGGACAGGGCTTACGAGCAGTACTTC.

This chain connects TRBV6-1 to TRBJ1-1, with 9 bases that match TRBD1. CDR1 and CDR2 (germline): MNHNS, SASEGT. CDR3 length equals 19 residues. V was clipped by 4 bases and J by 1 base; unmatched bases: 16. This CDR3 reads CASSGNFRTGGRGNTEAFF. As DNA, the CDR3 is TGTGCCAGCAGTGGCAACTTTCGAACAGGGGGCAGAGGGAACACTGAAGCTTTCTTT.